The clone carrying this TCR beta chain has only a few counts. The data belong to a study of cytomegalovirus exposure and HLA in healthy donors. The PCR employed 60 Vbeta primers together with 13 Jbeta primers. Sequencing used immunoSEQ multiplex PCR; TCRdb keeps in-frame clones, though not all of them. The sample consists of under 150,000 clones, about two thirds of them appearing once. V gave up 5 bases and J gave up 5 bases; unmatched junction bases: 7. CDR1 and CDR2 from the germline V gene are SEHNR and FQNEAQ (reference sequence). CDR3 length: 16 amino acids. Specimen: PBMCs. The chain carries TRBV7-9 and TRBJ2-1; 12 bases map to TRBD1. The clonotype originates from a man aged 35 to 55 in good health and CMV-seronegative. The CDR3 region is CASSLSWDRGHNEQFF. The CDR3 DNA is TGTGCCAGCAGCCTATCCTGGGACAGGGGGCACAATGAGCAGTTCTTC.